This entry is about one T cell receptor (beta chain). Per germline, CDR1 SGDLS and CDR2 YYNGEE. The CDR3 has 14 amino acids. The germline V and J ends were trimmed by 0 bases and 0 bases, with 3 bases remaining between them. Produced via immunoSEQ multiplex PCR; TCRdb's table is partial and in-frame only. The sample records 100,000 to 150,000 clones, about 86% being singletons. This sample stems from a study of blood T cell repertoires in COVID-19. The sequencing sample was made of peripheral blood. The V call is TRBV9, the J call TRBJ2-2; D is unresolved. This sequence was found in a woman in her forties or fifties with acute or convalescent COVID-19. The chain's CDR3 is CASSVVSNTGELFF. The CDR3 DNA sequence: TGTGCCAGCAGCGTAGTCTCGAACACCGGGGAGCTGTTTTTT.